These 5 T cell receptor beta chains came from one sample sequenced in a study of CD8+CD57+ T cells in acquired aplastic anemia. The study profiled TCR beta VDJ and CDR3 using genomic DNA as template. TCRdb re-called the reads through MiXCR, storing one row per CDR3 protein. This sample yields around 140,000 distinct CDR3 sequences, of which around two fifths are seen a single time; around 8.4% belongs to the top ten. The specimen was sorted CD4+, CD8+, or CD8+CD57+ T cells (not recorded which) from PBMCs. The receptors derive from a human donor in good health, serving as a control.

The chain has TRBV27 and TRBJ2-1; the D gene is possibly TRBD1 (5 bases). The CDR3 contains 16 residues. Germline assignment: CDR1 MNHEY and CDR2 SMNVEV (reference sequence). Deletions cut 5 bases from V and 6 bases from J, with 20 bases between. CDR3 in amino acids: CASSLGLQVSLNEQFF. As DNA, the CDR3 is TGTGCCAGCAGTCTAGGGCTACAGGTATCTCTCAATGAGCAGTTCTTC.

This clonotype showed up just once. J is TRBJ2-1 and V is TRBV20-1; D is ambiguous. Germline values: CDR1 DFQATT, CDR2 SNEGSKA (reference sequence). Between the trimmed V and J ends, which lost 0 bases and 7 bases, there was a span of 10 bases. The CDR3 has 13 amino acids. The CDR3 here is CSARDTVRNEQFF. The CDR3 nucleotides are TGCAGTGCTAGAGACACGGTCAGAAATGAGCAGTTCTTC.

The chain has TRBV7-2 and TRBJ1-2; 7 positions agree with TRBD1. The CDR3 is 15 amino acids. Germline CDR1 and CDR2: SGHTA and FQGNSA. With 3 bases clipped from V and 2 bases from J, the junction kept 6 bases outside the gene matches. The CDR3: CASSLGTARNYGYTF. The CDR3 region has the DNA TGTGCCAGCAGCTTGGGGACAGCTCGAAACTATGGCTACACCTTC.

The V call is TRBV12-3 or TRBV12-4, the J call TRBJ2-5, with D tentatively TRBD2 (7 bases). The tail of the sequence fits TRBJ2-1 better, so the J call may be wrong. The CDR3 runs to 12 residues. The CDR3, as DNA: TGTGCCAGCAGCCTCGGGGGGCGGGAGCAGTTCTTC. Amino acid sequence: CASSLGGREQFF.

This clonotype was seen repeatedly, ten times or more. V usage is TRBV5-4 and J usage is TRBJ2-7; TRBD1 aligns across 7 bases. Trimming cost V 2 bases and J 1 base; bases outside gene matches: 12. Germline CDR1 SGHNT, CDR2 YYREEE (reference sequence). There are 17 residues in the CDR3. DNA of the CDR3: TGTGCCAGCAGCTTCTTCCTCTCGGGACAGAAATCCTACGAGCAGTACTTC. Translation: CASSFFLSGQKSYEQYF. Full variable domain (outside the CDR3, taken from reference TRBV5-4 and TRBJ2-7): ETGVTQSPTHLIKTRGQQVTLRCSSQSGHNTVSWYQQALGQGPQFIFQYYREEENGRGNFPPRFSGLQFPNYSSELNVNALELDDSALYLCASSFFLSGQKSYEQYFGPGTRLTVT.